The 7 T cell receptor beta chains below were found in one sample sequenced in a study of blood T cells in healthy people across ages. It was with a sample-barcoded 5' primer and a J-beta primer mix that a second PCR of roughly 7 to 12 cycles was run. TCRdb reprocessed the 5' RACE reads via MiXCR and lists one record per CDR3 protein. The table has about 620,000 distinct CDR3 sequences, more than 45% seen once. Input material: blood. The receptors derive from a woman of 80 years or more in good health.

The chain is built from TRBV6-2 or TRBV6-3 and TRBJ2-5, with 8 bases identical to TRBD2. Looked up from germline, CDR1 is MNHEY and CDR2 is SVGEGT. The CDR3 spans 15 residues. Losses at the gene ends were 5 bases for V and 5 bases for J; bases not matched to a gene: 10. As DNA, the CDR3 is TGTGCCAGCAGTCCCCGAGCGGGAGTTAGTGAGACCCAGTACTTC. Its translation is CASSPRAGVSETQYF.

The chain combines TRBV27 with TRBJ2-3; D perhaps matches TRBD1 (6 bases). Per germline, CDR1 MNHEY and CDR2 SMNVEV (reference sequence). This CDR3 region has 16 residues. Trimming left V 6 bases short and J 1 base short, with 17 bases between. The CDR3 bases are TGTGCCAGCAGGAGACAGGAAGGACGACGCACAGATACGCAGTATTTT. Encoded protein: CASRRQEGRRTDTQYF.

Points on this clonotype: Possible read error: a much larger clone is one base away. The chain employs TRBV5-4 and TRBJ2-1; 13 nucleotides line up with TRBD2. The CDR3 loop spans 16 amino acids. The germline V gene has CDR1 SGHNT and CDR2 YYREEE (reference sequence). V dropped 8 bases and J dropped 15; count of bases not matched to a gene: 20. The CDR3 DNA is TGTGCCAGTCGGTTCTTTGGGACTAGCGGGGACCTGAGGACGTTCTTC. This sequence encodes CASRFFGTSGDLRTFF.

The chain couples TRBV20-1 to TRBJ1-2, with 10 positions matching TRBD1. V lost 2 bases, J lost 0 bases, and 12 bases stayed unmatched. The CDR3 loop spans 18 amino acids. CDR1 is DFQATT, CDR2 SNEGSKA, per germline (reference sequence). CDR3 residues: CSARPHGTGVISNYGYTF. The CDR3, as DNA: TGCAGTGCTAGACCGCACGGGACAGGGGTAATTTCTAACTATGGCTACACCTTC.

For this clonotype: This may be a read error: a much more frequent sequence differs by one nucleotide. As DNA, the CDR3 is TGCGCCAGCAGCCTTGCCGGACTCCAAGAGGCCCAGTACTTC. Translating gives CASSLAGLQEAQYF. This rearrangement joins TRBV5-1 to TRBJ2-5, with D possibly being TRBD2 (5 bases). Germline CDR1 is SGHRS and CDR2 is YFSETQ. CDR3 size: 14 residues.

This clonotype was counted a single time. V and J are TRBV12-3 or TRBV12-4 and TRBJ1-2; 7 bases align to TRBD1. After removal of 8 bases from V and 0 bases from J, the junction contained 6 bases not matched to a gene. The CDR3 totals 14 residues. CDR3 DNA: TGTGCCAGCTTTAGGGACAGTCCTAACTATGGCTACACCTTC. Translated: CASFRDSPNYGYTF.

There are many counts of this clonotype. The genes are TRBV2 and TRBJ2-3; TRBD1 aligns across 7 bases. The CDR3 runs to 14 residues. V lost 7 bases, J lost 3 bases, and 7 bases stayed unmatched. Per the germline V gene, CDR1 is SNHLY and CDR2 is FYNNEI. The CDR3 DNA reads TGTGCCAGCATCCGACAGGGAAGAACAGATACGCAGTATTTT. Protein product: CASIRQGRTDTQYF.